These 25 T cell receptor beta chains share one sample of origin, sequenced in a study of T cell responses to AZD1222 COVID-19 vaccine. Profiled with immunoSEQ multiplex PCR; TCRdb holds only in-frame clones, not every one. Of 95,000 to 130,000 clones detected, more than 75% appear once; the ten largest clones hold around 7.5%. This specimen consisted of peripheral blood, obtained on day 0 of AZD1222 vaccination. These receptors came from an adult in good health.

This chain uses TRBV4-2 with TRBJ2-7, with 12 bases aligning to TRBD2. Germline V lookup: CDR1 LGHNA, CDR2 YNFKEQ. The V segment lost 3 bases and the J segment 2 bases; nucleotides outside the gene matches: 8. CDR3 length: 17 amino acids. The CDR3 DNA follows: TGTGCCAGCAGCCATCCCGGGACTAGCGGGCCCCCCTACGAGCAGTACTTC. Its translation is CASSHPGTSGPPYEQYF.

The rearrangement joins TRBV19 to TRBJ2-6, with D perhaps given as TRBD1 or TRBD2 (5 bases each). V dropped 7 bases and J dropped 0 bases, with 22 bases sitting between them. This CDR3 spans 19 amino acids. Germline V lookup: CDR1 LNHDA, CDR2 SQIVND (reference sequence). This CDR3 is CASTRAGTGIFSGANVLTF. The DNA for the CDR3 is TGTGCCAGTACCAGAGCCGGGACCGGTATCTTCTCTGGGGCCAACGTCCTGACTTTC. The full variable domain, in which reference TRBV19 and TRBJ2-6 provide the parts outside the CDR3, is DGGITQSPKYLFRKEGQNVTLSCEQNLNHDAMYWYRQDPGQGLRLIYYSQIVNDFQKGDIAEGYSVSREKKESFPLTVTSAQKNPTAFYLCASTRAGTGIFSGANVLTFGAGSRLTVL.

This clone was seen just once. The V and J genes are TRBV5-8 and TRBJ2-3; tentatively, D is TRBD2 (5 bases). Per germline, CDR1 SGHTS and CDR2 YDEGEE. The CDR3 length is 15 residues. Trimming left V 0 bases short and J 2 bases short, with 10 bases between. The DNA of the CDR3 is TGTGCCAGCAGCTTGGGAGCGGATAACACAGATACGCAGTATTTT. Translated, it gives CASSLGADNTDTQYF.

This rearrangement joins TRBV28 to TRBJ1-2; no definite D call. V was cut by 6 bases and J by 0 bases, with 14 bases left in between. The CDR3 consists of 15 residues. CDR1 is MDHEN and CDR2 is SYDVKM in the germline V gene. This chain's CDR3 is CASSPIQLANYGYTF. The CDR3 DNA reads TGTGCCAGCAGCCCTATACAGTTAGCTAACTATGGCTACACCTTC.

J is TRBJ2-2 and V is TRBV7-8; possibly TRBD1 for D (6 bases). Germline CDR1 is SGHVS and CDR2 is FQNEAQ. Deletions cut 3 bases from V and 3 bases from J, with 20 bases between. This CDR3 contains 18 residues. DNA for the CDR3: TGTGCCAGCAGCTTCCCATTCGTGGGGGCCAGTGACACCGGGGAGCTGTTTTTT. Translated: CASSFPFVGASDTGELFF.

This sequence joins TRBV12-3 or TRBV12-4 and TRBJ2-7; a possible D gene is TRBD2 (6 bases). V lost 5 bases, J lost 12 bases, and 20 bases lay in between. The CDR3 has 13 residues. The CDR3 loop reads CASSHIRDSKLYF. The CDR3, as DNA: TGTGCCAGCAGTCACATACGGGACTCCAAGTTGTACTTC.

The chain links TRBV28 to TRBJ1-5; D might be TRBD1 (6 bases). Germline V gives CDR1 MDHEN, CDR2 SYDVKM. This CDR3 spans 13 amino acids. Trimming pared 5 bases from V and 5 bases from J, leaving 10 bases between. The CDR3 region has the DNA TGTGCCAGCAGTCCCACAGGGTATCAGCCCCAGCATTTT. This sequence encodes CASSPTGYQPQHF.

The J gene is TRBJ2-7, the V gene TRBV5-1, with D unresolved. Per germline, CDR1 SGHRS and CDR2 YFSETQ. Trimming removed 2 bases at V and 5 bases at J, with 8 bases between. The length of the CDR3 is 12 residues. The CDR3 DNA is TGCGCCAGCAGCTTTGAGACGGACGAGCAGTACTTC. It encodes CASSFETDEQYF. The full variable domain, rest sourced from reference TRBV5-1 and TRBJ2-7, is KAGVTQTPRYLIKTRGQQVTLSCSPISGHRSVSWYQQTPGQGLQFLFEYFSETQRNKGNFPGRFSGRQFSNSRSEMNVSTLELGDSALYLCASSFETDEQYFGPGTRLTVT.

The CDR3: CASSPPAGETQYF. CDR3 in DNA: TGTGCCAGCTCACCACCGGCGGGGGAGACCCAGTACTTC. The V and J genes are TRBV18 and TRBJ2-5; D possibly corresponds to TRBD2 (6 bases). CDR1 and CDR2 from the germline V gene are KGHSH and LQKENI. The CDR3 has 13 residues. V gave up 0 bases and J gave up 5 bases, with 7 bases separating them.

The V call is TRBV12-3 or TRBV12-4, the J call TRBJ1-2; a weak D match, TRBD1 (5 bases). V lost 7 bases, J lost 6 bases, and 15 bases lay in between. CDR3 length: 13 residues. The CDR3 DNA reads TGTGCCAGCACCCCCCCTAAAGGGGATGGCTACACCTTC. Amino acids: CASTPPKGDGYTF.

This clone came up once. The rearrangement joins TRBV5-5 to TRBJ1-2; D gene ambiguous. From germline, CDR1 is SGHKS and CDR2 YYEKEE (reference sequence). With 4 bases removed from V and 8 bases from J, the gap between germline ends came to 9 bases. CDR3 length: 11 residues. CDR3 sequence reads: CASSKTWGYTF. The CDR3 bases are TGTGCCAGCAGCAAAACATGGGGCTACACCTTC.

This chain links TRBV7-9 with TRBJ2-3; 8 bases are a match to TRBD2. The CDR3 has 14 residues. Germline CDR1 and CDR2: SEHNR and FQNEAQ (reference sequence). Unmatched junction bases numbered 4, after V lost 2 bases and J lost 6 bases. In DNA form, the CDR3 reads TGTGCCAGCAGCTTATCGCCGGGAGGGGATACGCAGTATTTT. Amino acids: CASSLSPGGDTQYF.

This chain joins TRBV2 and TRBJ1-3; 7 nucleotides align to TRBD1. Germline CDR1 is SNHLY and CDR2 is FYNNEI. The V segment lost 10 bases and the J segment 1 base; nucleotides outside the gene matches: 1. CDR3 length equals 12 residues. CDR3 loop: CATTGSGNTIYF. The CDR3 DNA reads as TGTGCCACGACAGGGTCTGGAAACACCATATATTTT. The full variable domain, its missing parts supplied by reference TRBV2 and TRBJ1-3, is EPEVTQTPSHQVTQMGQEVILRCVPISNHLYFYWYRQILGQKVEFLVSFYNNEISEKSEIFDDQFSVERPDGSNFTLKIRSTKLEDSAMYFCATTGSGNTIYFGEGSWLTVV.

The V gene is TRBV7-3, the J gene TRBJ2-1; D may correspond to TRBD1 or TRBD2 (5 bases each). In germline, CDR1 is SGHTA, CDR2 FQGTGA. The V and J ends lost 2 bases and 1 base respectively, with 18 bases between them. CDR3 length equals 18 residues. CDR3 bases: TGTGCCAGCAGCTTATTCTCGGGGCTCTTTCTGTCCTACAATGAGCAGTTCTTC. It specifies CASSLFSGLFLSYNEQFF.

The CDR3 DNA is TGTGCCAGCAGCTCCTTGGCGGGAGTAAGCAATCAGCCCCAGCATTTT. Residues: CASSSLAGVSNQPQHF. The chain joins TRBV5-6 to TRBJ1-5; D is undetermined. The germline V and J ends were trimmed by 3 bases and 1 base, with 14 bases remaining between them. The CDR3 is made up of 16 amino acids. The V gene's germline CDR1 is SGHDT and CDR2 YYEEEE.

This chain links TRBV6-1 with TRBJ1-6, with a possible D match to TRBD1 (5 bases). Trimming stripped 3 bases from V and 10 bases from J, with 13 bases between. Per the germline V gene, CDR1 is MNHNS and CDR2 is SASEGT. CDR3 length: 14 amino acids. The chain's CDR3 is CASSERGKRSPLHF. CDR3 in DNA: TGTGCCAGCAGTGAGAGGGGAAAGAGGTCACCCCTCCACTTT.

This clone was found once. V usage is TRBV28 and J usage is TRBJ1-3; D is uncertain. The germline V gene encodes CDR1 MDHEN and CDR2 SYDVKM. The CDR3 sequence is 15 residues long. With 3 bases removed from V and 1 base from J, the gap between germline ends came to 10 bases. The CDR3 loop reads CASSFVGWSGNTIYF. The CDR3 DNA reads TGTGCCAGCAGTTTTGTGGGCTGGTCTGGAAACACCATATATTTT.

The chain employs TRBV7-6 and TRBJ1-5, with D hard to call. Germline values: CDR1 SGHVS, CDR2 FNYEAQ. This CDR3 contains 16 residues. Between the trimmed V and J ends, which lost 2 bases and 1 base, there was a span of 12 bases. CDR3 bases: TGTGCCAGCAGCTTAAGGGAGGGTATCAGCAATCAGCCCCAGCATTTT. Its protein product is CASSLREGISNQPQHF.

The chain employs TRBV7-9 and TRBJ2-5; D unresolved. Germline V gene lookup returns CDR1 SEHNR and CDR2 FQNEAQ (reference sequence). The length of the CDR3 is 14 residues. Trimming stripped 4 bases from V and 5 bases from J, with 14 bases between. The CDR3 sequence: CASSSPLEGETQYF. The CDR3 DNA reads TGTGCCAGCAGCTCGCCCCTAGAAGGTGAGACCCAGTACTTC.

This chain joins TRBV5-1 and TRBJ2-3, with 10 nucleotides matching TRBD2. V dropped 4 bases and J dropped 3; count of bases not matched to a gene: 5. Germline loops: CDR1 SGHRS, CDR2 YFSETQ. CDR3 length: 15 amino acids. CDR3 in amino acids: CASSVSGGTTDTQYF. The CDR3 DNA follows: TGCGCCAGCAGCGTTAGCGGGGGGACGACAGATACGCAGTATTTT.

The rearrangement joins TRBV7-9 to TRBJ2-7; TRBD2 might be the D (7 bases). CDR1 and CDR2 from the germline V gene are SEHNR and FQNEAQ (reference sequence). Trimming cost V 1 base and J 6 bases, with 22 bases left between them. This CDR3 is 17 amino acids long. CDR3 bases: TGTGCCAGCAGCTTAGTTCATCTCGTCGGGGGGCCGGGCGAGCAGTACTTC. Its protein is CASSLVHLVGGPGEQYF. Full variable domain (rest looked up from reference TRBV7-9 and TRBJ2-7): DTGVSQNPRHKITKRGQNVTFRCDPISEHNRLYWYRQTLGQGPEFLTYFQNEAQLEKSRLLSDRFSAERPKGSFSTLEIQRTEQGDSAMYLCASSLVHLVGGPGEQYFGPGTRLTVT.

V is TRBV28 and J is TRBJ1-3; no clear D gene. The length of the CDR3 is 14 residues. CDR1 and CDR2 (germline): MDHEN, SYDVKM. V gave up 3 bases and J gave up 1 base, with 7 bases separating them. The CDR3 sequence is CASSLRGSGNTIYF. The CDR3 coding sequence is TGTGCCAGCAGTTTGCGTGGTTCTGGAAACACCATATATTTT.

The genes are TRBV2 and TRBJ1-2; 9 bases fit TRBD1. The CDR3 runs 14 residues. CDR1 is SNHLY, CDR2 FYNNEI, per germline. The V gene end was trimmed by 5 bases and the J gene end by 6 bases; junction bases not matched to a gene: 7. CDR3: CASSLTGGSDGYTF. The CDR3 DNA sequence: TGTGCCAGCAGTTTAACAGGGGGCAGCGATGGCTACACCTTC.

The rearrangement joins TRBV25-1 to TRBJ1-1, with D possibly TRBD1 on 6 matching bases. Germline V gene lookup returns CDR1 MGHDK and CDR2 SYGVNS. Between the trimmed V and J ends, which lost 2 bases and 14 bases, there was a span of 15 bases. This CDR3 contains 12 residues. The CDR3 here is CASSEGGFQPFF. The CDR3 DNA reads as TGTGCCAGCAGTGAAGGGGGCTTCCAACCCTTCTTT. The full variable domain, rest sourced from reference TRBV25-1 and TRBJ1-1, is EADIYQTPRYLVIGTGKKITLECSQTMGHDKMYWYQQDPGMELHLIHYSYGVNSTEKGDLSSESTVSRIRTEHFPLTLESARPSHTSQYLCASSEGGFQPFFGQGTRLTVV.

The genes are TRBV28 and TRBJ2-1; a weak D match, TRBD1 (6 bases). Germline V gene sequence: CDR1 MDHEN, CDR2 SYDVKM. The CDR3 contains 15 residues. Trimming pared 4 bases from V and 7 bases from J, leaving 17 bases between. CDR3 amino acids: CASSSPDRYANEQFF. CDR3 DNA sequence: TGTGCCAGCAGTTCCCCAGACAGGTATGCTAATGAGCAGTTCTTC. The full variable domain, rest sourced from reference TRBV28 and TRBJ2-1, is DVKVTQSSRYLVKRTGEKVFLECVQDMDHENMFWYRQDPGLGLRLIYFSYDVKMKEKGDIPEGYSVSREKKERFSLILESASTNQTSMYLCASSSPDRYANEQFFGPGTRLTVL.